This TCR beta chain is drawn from a study of multiple sclerosis patients with progressive multifocal leukoencephalopathy. Germline V gene sequence: CDR1 MNHEY, CDR2 SVGAGI. V lost 6 bases and J 2 bases, leaving 8 bases between the germline ends. This CDR3 contains 13 residues. The table lists this clone with a few counts. Its antigen is undetermined. Study findings and constraints: The findings' link to JC virus versus immunocompromise remained uncertain. Before and during natalizumab, the clones expanded at PML already existed.

The time point: time of PML onset. At PML onset, T3 blood samples were taken. Each PCR contained spiked synthetic TR CDR3 controls spanning every V-J pairing. TCRdb's copy holds only in-frame clones and misses some; the assay was immunoSEQ multiplex PCR. Among some 28,000 clones listed, 75% to 90% were seen once. This sequence originates from a young woman with progressive multifocal leukoencephalopathy. The starting material was PBMCs, obtained from a patient treated with natalizumab. The genes are TRBV6-5 and TRBJ2-1, with D hard to call. The CDR3 spells CASSGSAYNEQFF. The CDR3 DNA reads as TGTGCCAGCAGCGGTTCAGCCTACAATGAGCAGTTCTTC.